These 3 T cell receptor beta chains were all obtained from the same sample, sequenced in a study of early T cells in non-severe SARS-CoV-2 infection. One entry per CDR3 protein, called by TCRdb with MiXCR from the 5' RACE reads. Among about 90,000 distinct CDR3 sequences listed, approximately 12% were seen once. The input for sequencing was whole blood, taken at baseline. These receptors all come from an adult who was a healthcare worker with PCR-confirmed SARS-CoV-2 infection or an uninfected control (not recorded which).

This clonotype showed up many times. The chain recombines TRBV19 with TRBJ2-7; TRBD2 aligns across 7 bases. From germline, CDR1 is LNHDA and CDR2 SQIVND (reference sequence). CDR3 size: 13 residues. The V gene end was trimmed by 3 bases and the J gene end by 3 bases; junction bases not matched to a gene: 2. The CDR3 spells CASSIRGVYEQYF. The DNA for the CDR3 is TGTGCCAGTAGTATTCGGGGGGTCTACGAGCAGTACTTC.

This clonotype was recorded at least ten times. The chain employs TRBV19 and TRBJ1-5; D remains ambiguous. CDR1 LNHDA and CDR2 SQIVND come from the germline V gene (reference sequence). The CDR3 covers 20 residues. Trimming left V 4 bases short and J 0 bases short, with 25 bases between. For the CDR3, the DNA is TGTGCCAGTAGTACCAAAGAGGTAGTGCGACGACCACCTAGCAATCAGCCCCAGCATTTT. It yields the protein CASSTKEVVRRPPSNQPQHF.

Regarding this clonotype: This CDR3 fails to terminate in the conserved phenylalanine or tryptophan, so it likely reflects a read error. V is TRBV4-1 and J is TRBJ2-1, with a weak D call TRBD1 (7 bases). CDR1 is MGHRA, CDR2 YSYEKL, per germline. Deletions cut 0 bases from V and 0 bases from J, with 18 bases between. CDR3 size: 19 residues. This CDR3 reads CASSQDRGRPESSYNEQFS. The CDR3 DNA reads TGCGCCAGCAGCCAAGACAGGGGGAGGCCGGAGAGCTCCTACAATGAGCAGTTCTCC.